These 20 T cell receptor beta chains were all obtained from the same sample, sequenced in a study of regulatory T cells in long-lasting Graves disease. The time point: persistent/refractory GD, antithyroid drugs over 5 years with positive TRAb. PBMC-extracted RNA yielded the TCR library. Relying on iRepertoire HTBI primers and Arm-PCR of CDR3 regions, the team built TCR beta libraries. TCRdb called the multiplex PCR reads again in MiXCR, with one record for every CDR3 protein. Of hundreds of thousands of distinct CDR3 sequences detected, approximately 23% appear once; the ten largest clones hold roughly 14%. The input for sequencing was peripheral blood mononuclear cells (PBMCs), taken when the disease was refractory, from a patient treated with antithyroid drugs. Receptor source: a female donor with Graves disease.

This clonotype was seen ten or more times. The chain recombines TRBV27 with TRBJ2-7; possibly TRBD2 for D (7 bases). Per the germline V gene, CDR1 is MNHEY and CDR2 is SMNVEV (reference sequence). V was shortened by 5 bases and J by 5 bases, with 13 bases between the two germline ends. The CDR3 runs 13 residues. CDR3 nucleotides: TGTGCCAGCAGTGGGGGGGCGGCCCACGAGCAGTACTTC. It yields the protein CASSGGAAHEQYF.

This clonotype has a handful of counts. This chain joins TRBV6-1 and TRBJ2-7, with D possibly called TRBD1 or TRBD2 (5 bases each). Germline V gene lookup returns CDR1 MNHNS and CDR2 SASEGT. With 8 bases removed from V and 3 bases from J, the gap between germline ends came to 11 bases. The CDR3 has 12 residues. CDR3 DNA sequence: TGTGCCAGCGGGGACGGCGGCTACGAGCAGTACTTC. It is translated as CASGDGGYEQYF.

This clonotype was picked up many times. In nucleotides, the CDR3 is TGTGCCAGCAGTGATCTTAAAGGCCGGACCTACGAGCAGTACTTC. The encoded protein is CASSDLKGRTYEQYF. This chain joins TRBV2 and TRBJ2-7; D not resolved. CDR3 length: 15 residues. Germline loops: CDR1 SNHLY, CDR2 FYNNEI. V was clipped by 3 bases and J by 2 bases, with 14 bases between them.

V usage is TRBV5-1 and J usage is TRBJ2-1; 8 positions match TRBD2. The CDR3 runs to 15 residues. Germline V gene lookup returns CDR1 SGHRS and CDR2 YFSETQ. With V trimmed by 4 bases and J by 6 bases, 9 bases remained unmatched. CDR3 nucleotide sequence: TGCGCCAGCAGCCCGCCGGGACTAGAAATCAATGAGCAGTTCTTC. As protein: CASSPPGLEINEQFF.

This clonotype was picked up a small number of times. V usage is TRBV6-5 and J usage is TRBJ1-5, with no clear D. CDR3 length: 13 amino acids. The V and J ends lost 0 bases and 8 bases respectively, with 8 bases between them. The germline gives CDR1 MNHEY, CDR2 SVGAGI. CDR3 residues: CASSYSSYEPQHF. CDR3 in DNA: TGTGCCAGCAGTTACTCATCTTACGAGCCCCAGCATTTT.

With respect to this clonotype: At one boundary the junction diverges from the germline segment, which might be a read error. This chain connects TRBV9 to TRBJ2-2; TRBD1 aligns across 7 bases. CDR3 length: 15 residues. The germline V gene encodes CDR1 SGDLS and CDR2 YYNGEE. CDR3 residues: CASSVVPTGLGELLF. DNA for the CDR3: TGTGCCAGCAGCGTAGTCCCGACAGGGCTCGGGGAGCTGCTTTTT.

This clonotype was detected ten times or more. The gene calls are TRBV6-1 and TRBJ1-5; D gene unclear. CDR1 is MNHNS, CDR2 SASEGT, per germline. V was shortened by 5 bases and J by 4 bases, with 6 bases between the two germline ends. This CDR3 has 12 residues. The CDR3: CASSQPNQPQHF. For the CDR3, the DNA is TGTGCCAGCAGTCAACCAAATCAGCCCCAGCATTTT.

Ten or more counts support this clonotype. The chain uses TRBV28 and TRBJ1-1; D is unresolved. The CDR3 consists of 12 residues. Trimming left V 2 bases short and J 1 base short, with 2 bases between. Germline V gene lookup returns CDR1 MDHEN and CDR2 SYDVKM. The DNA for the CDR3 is TGTGCCAGCAGTTTAACGAACACTGAAGCTTTCTTT. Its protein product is CASSLTNTEAFF.

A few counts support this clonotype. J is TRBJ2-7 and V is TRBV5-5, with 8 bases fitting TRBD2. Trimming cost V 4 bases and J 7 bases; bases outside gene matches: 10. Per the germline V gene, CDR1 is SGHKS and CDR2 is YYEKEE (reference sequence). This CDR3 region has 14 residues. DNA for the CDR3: TGTGCCAGCAGCCCGTTAAGCGGGAGTCGTGAGCAGTACTTC. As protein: CASSPLSGSREQYF.

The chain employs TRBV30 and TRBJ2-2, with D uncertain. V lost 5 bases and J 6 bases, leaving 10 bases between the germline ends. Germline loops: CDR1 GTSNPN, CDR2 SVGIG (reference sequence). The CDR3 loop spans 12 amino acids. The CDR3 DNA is TGTGCCTGGGGCCCTGGGGCCGGGGAGCTGTTTTTT. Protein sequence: CAWGPGAGELFF.

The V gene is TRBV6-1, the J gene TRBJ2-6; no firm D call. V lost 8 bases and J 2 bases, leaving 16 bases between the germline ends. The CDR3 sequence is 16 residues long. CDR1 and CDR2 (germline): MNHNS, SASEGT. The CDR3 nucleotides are TGTGCCAGCGTGGGCATTGGGGTCCCTGGGGCCAACGTCCTGACTTTC. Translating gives CASVGIGVPGANVLTF.

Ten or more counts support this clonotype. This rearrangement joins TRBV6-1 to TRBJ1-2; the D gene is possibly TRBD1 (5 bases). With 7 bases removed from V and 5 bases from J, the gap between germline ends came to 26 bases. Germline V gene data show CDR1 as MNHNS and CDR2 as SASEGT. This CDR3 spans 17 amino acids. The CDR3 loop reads CASTFSINDSFGYGYTF. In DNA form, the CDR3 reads TGTGCCAGCACCTTCTCCATCAATGACAGCTTTGGTTATGGCTACACCTTC.

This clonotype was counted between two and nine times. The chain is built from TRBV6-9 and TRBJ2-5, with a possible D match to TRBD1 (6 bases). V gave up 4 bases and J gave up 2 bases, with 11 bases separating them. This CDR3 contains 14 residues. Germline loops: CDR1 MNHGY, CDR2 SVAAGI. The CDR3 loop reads CASSSLGAQETQYF. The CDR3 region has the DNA TGTGCCAGCAGTTCCCTGGGGGCACAAGAGACCCAGTACTTC.

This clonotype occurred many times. The CDR3 region is CASRQGAEAFF. The CDR3 region has the DNA TGTGCCAGCAGGCAGGGGGCTGAAGCTTTCTTT. This chain connects TRBV28 to TRBJ1-1, with 7 bases that match TRBD1. The CDR3 is 11 amino acids. Germline CDR1 reads MDHEN; CDR2 reads SYDVKM. The trim removed 6 bases at V and 6 bases at J, leaving 1 base unmatched.

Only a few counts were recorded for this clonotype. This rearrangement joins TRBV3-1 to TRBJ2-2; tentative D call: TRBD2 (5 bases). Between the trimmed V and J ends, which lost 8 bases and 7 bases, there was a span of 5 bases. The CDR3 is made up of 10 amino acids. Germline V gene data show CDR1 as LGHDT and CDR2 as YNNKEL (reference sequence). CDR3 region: CASEGGELFF. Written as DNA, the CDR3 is TGTGCCAGCGAGGGCGGGGAGCTGTTTTTT.

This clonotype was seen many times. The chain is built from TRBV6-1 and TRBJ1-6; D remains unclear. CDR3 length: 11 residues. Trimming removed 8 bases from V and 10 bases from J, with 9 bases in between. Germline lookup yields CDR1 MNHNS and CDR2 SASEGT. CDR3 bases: TGTGCCAGCGGGCCCAGATCACCCCTCCACTTT. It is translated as CASGPRSPLHF.

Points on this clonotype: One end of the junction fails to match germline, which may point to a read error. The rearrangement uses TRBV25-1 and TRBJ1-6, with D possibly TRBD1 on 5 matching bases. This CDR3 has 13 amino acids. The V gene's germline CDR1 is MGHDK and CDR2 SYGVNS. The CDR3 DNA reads TGTGCCAGCAGGGGGACCTATGATTCACCCCTCCACTTT. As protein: CASRGTYDSPLHF.

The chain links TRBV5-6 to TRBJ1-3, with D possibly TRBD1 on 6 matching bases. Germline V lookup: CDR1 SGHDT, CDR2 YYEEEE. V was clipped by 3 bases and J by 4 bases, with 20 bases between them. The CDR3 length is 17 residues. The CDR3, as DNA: TGTGCCAGCAGCTACCTACCTGACAGGCGTGGAGGAAACACCATATATTTT. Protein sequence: CASSYLPDRRGGNTIYF.

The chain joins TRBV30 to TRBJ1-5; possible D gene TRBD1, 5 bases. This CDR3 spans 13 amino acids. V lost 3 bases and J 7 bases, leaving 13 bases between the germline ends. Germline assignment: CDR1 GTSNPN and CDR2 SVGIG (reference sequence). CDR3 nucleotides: TGTGCCTGGAGCCGCAGGGCAGGGCAGCCCCAGCATTTT. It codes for CAWSRRAGQPQHF.

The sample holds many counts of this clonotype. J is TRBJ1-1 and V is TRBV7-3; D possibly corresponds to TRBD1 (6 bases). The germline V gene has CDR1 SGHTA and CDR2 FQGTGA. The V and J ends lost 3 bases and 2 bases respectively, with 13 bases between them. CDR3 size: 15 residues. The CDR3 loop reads CASSFSRGGNTEAFF. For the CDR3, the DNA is TGTGCCAGCAGCTTTTCCAGAGGGGGAAACACTGAAGCTTTCTTT.